One and the same sample provided the 28 T cell receptor beta chains below, sequenced in a study of CD8 T cells in Susac syndrome (dated by TCRdb to the late 2010s). The receptor library was made with the immunoSEQ multiplex PCR assay. RNA was extracted using the RNeasy kit, and roughly 0.5 to 1 microgram was reverse transcribed with random hexamers. Through fastp at Q25 and MiXCR, TCRdb rebuilt clones from the public reads, retaining in-frame beta chains. Each CDR3 protein gets just one entry, which takes the most common genes and DNA from the rows behind it. Recorded for this sample are 400,000 or so distinct CDR3 sequences; 75% to 90% of them occurred a single time. Of the sample, more than 0.09% is held by the ten largest clones. The sequenced sample was CD8+ T cells from PBMCs. The receptor set was obtained from a human donor with multiple sclerosis.

This clonotype was counted once. The rearrangement joins TRBV6-5 to TRBJ2-1; 9 nucleotides line up with TRBD2. The CDR3 extends over 19 amino acids. Germline V gives CDR1 MNHEY, CDR2 SVGAGI. The J segment lost 7 bases and the V segment lost 0 bases, leaving 16 bases of the junction unmatched. The CDR3 region is CASSYSIGSGGTRWNEQFF. Here the CDR3 DNA reads TGTGCCAGCAGTTACTCAATCGGGAGCGGGGGGACACGCTGGAATGAGCAGTTCTTC.

V and J are TRBV6-2 or TRBV6-3 and TRBJ1-2; TRBD1 might be the D (6 bases). The V end was cut by 7 bases, the J end by 6 bases, with 15 bases between. The germline V gene has CDR1 MNHEY and CDR2 SVGEGT. The CDR3 extends over 13 amino acids. The CDR3 sequence is CASNVKQGNGYTF. DNA of the CDR3: TGTGCCAGCAATGTTAAACAGGGAAATGGCTACACCTTC.

The CDR3 loop is CSVGQITDTQYF. Written as DNA, the CDR3 is TGCAGCGTTGGACAGATCACAGATACGCAGTATTTT. The rearrangement uses TRBV29-1 and TRBJ2-3; tentatively, D is TRBD1 (5 bases). The CDR3 has 12 residues. In germline, CDR1 is SQVTM, CDR2 ANQGSEA. V lost 4 bases, J lost 2 bases, and 7 bases lay in between.

CDR3: CASSSQGENSYNEQFF. The CDR3, as DNA: TGTGCCAGCAGCTCCCAGGGGGAGAACTCCTACAATGAGCAGTTCTTC. J is TRBJ2-1 and V is TRBV11-2; 7 bases are a match to TRBD1. This CDR3 region has 16 residues. V lost 4 bases to trimming and J lost 0 bases; unmatched junction nucleotides: 6. Germline CDR1 is SGHAT and CDR2 is FQNNGV.

This chain uses TRBV5-5 with TRBJ2-1, with D maybe TRBD2 (6 bases). V shed 1 base and J shed 4 bases, with 15 bases lying between them. Germline-derived CDR1 and CDR2 are SGHKS and YYEKEE (reference sequence). The CDR3 consists of 16 residues. The CDR3 region is CASSLWDSASYNEQFF. In DNA, the CDR3 is TGTGCCAGCAGCTTGTGGGACTCCGCTTCTTACAATGAGCAGTTCTTC. The full variable domain, rest sourced from reference TRBV5-5 and TRBJ2-1, is DAGVTQSPTHLIKTRGQQVTLRCSPISGHKSVSWYQQVLGQGPQFIFQYYEKEERGRGNFPDRFSARQFPNYSSELNVNALLLGDSALYLCASSLWDSASYNEQFFGPGTRLTVL.

The CDR3 spells CASSFEREDSYEQYF. The CDR3 bases are TGTGCCAGCAGCTTTGAGCGGGAGGATTCCTACGAGCAGTACTTC. V and J are TRBV7-8 and TRBJ2-7, with 9 bases that match TRBD2. This CDR3 comprises 15 residues. The germline V gene encodes CDR1 SGHVS and CDR2 FQNEAQ. V trimming: 3 bases; J trimming: 1 base; junction bases outside the gene matches: 4.

The chain combines TRBV20-1 with TRBJ1-1; TRBD1 is a possible D gene (5 bases). The CDR3 spans 15 residues. The germline V gene has CDR1 DFQATT and CDR2 SNEGSKA (reference sequence). V shed 4 bases and J shed 1 base, with 16 bases lying between them. The CDR3: CSATQPTTENTEAFF. The CDR3 coding sequence is TGCAGTGCTACTCAACCAACGACAGAGAACACTGAAGCTTTCTTT.

This clonotype was observed a handful of times. This CDR3 reads CASSPPLANEQFF. CDR3 sequence (DNA): TGTGCCAGCAGCCCCCCTTTGGCCAATGAGCAGTTCTTC. The V gene is TRBV12-3 or TRBV12-4, the J gene TRBJ2-1; D is uncertain. Trimming shortened V by 6 bases and J by 6 bases, and 12 bases separated the two germline ends. CDR3 length: 13 residues.

This clonotype turned up a few times. The chain employs TRBV13 and TRBJ2-7; 9 bases align to TRBD1. Unmatched junction bases numbered 6, after V lost 3 bases and J lost 6 bases. In germline, CDR1 is PRHDT, CDR2 FYEKMQ (reference sequence). The CDR3 is 14 residues long. In nucleotides, the CDR3 is TGTGCCAGCAGCTTTTGGGACAGGGAAGGCGAGCAGTACTTC. This sequence encodes CASSFWDREGEQYF.

V and J are TRBV4-1 and TRBJ2-1; D unclear. Trimming stripped 2 bases from V and 0 bases from J, with 17 bases between. The CDR3 extends over 18 amino acids. CDR1 and CDR2 from the germline V gene are MGHRA and YSYEKL. CDR3 nucleotides: TGCGCCAGCAGCCAACTGACAACGTCGGAGAGCTCCTACAATGAGCAGTTCTTC. Protein sequence: CASSQLTTSESSYNEQFF.

V and J are TRBV2 and TRBJ2-1; a possible D gene is TRBD2 (6 bases). The V gene's germline CDR1 is SNHLY and CDR2 FYNNEI. The V gene lost 7 bases and the J gene lost 4 bases, with 17 bases spanning the gap. The CDR3 consists of 15 residues. CDR3 sequence: CASNKKGLSYNEQFF. CDR3 sequence (DNA): TGTGCCAGCAATAAGAAGGGACTGTCATACAATGAGCAGTTCTTC.

This clonotype has just a few counts. The junction differs from germline at one of its ends, possibly a read error. The chain links TRBV5-1 to TRBJ2-7; D perhaps matches TRBD1 (6 bases). Germline lookup yields CDR1 SGHRS and CDR2 YFSETQ. There are 14 residues in the CDR3. CDR3 protein: CASSLGTNYNEQYF. As DNA, the CDR3 is TGCGCCAGCAGTTTGGGGACAAATTACAACGAGCAGTACTTC.

This clonotype was seen just once. This chain uses TRBV7-9 with TRBJ2-7; 9 bases agree with TRBD1. CDR1 SEHNR and CDR2 FQNEAQ come from the germline V gene (reference sequence). V dropped 4 bases and J dropped 2; count of bases not matched to a gene: 6. CDR3 size: 15 residues. The CDR3 here is CASSSPTGGAYEQYF. CDR3 sequence (DNA): TGTGCCAGCAGCTCGCCGACAGGGGGGGCCTACGAGCAGTACTTC.

J is TRBJ2-7 and V is TRBV7-9; no firm D call. CDR1 and CDR2 (germline): SEHNR, FQNEAQ (reference sequence). The CDR3 sequence is 13 residues long. V was cut by 1 base and J by 5 bases, with 9 bases left in between. This chain's CDR3 is CASSLVGVDEQYF. CDR3 sequence (DNA): TGTGCCAGCAGCTTAGTTGGGGTCGACGAGCAGTACTTC.

This clonotype was found many times. The chain recombines TRBV27 with TRBJ2-2; D remains unclear. The V gene lost 6 bases and the J gene lost 3 bases, with 5 bases spanning the gap. The CDR3 is made up of 12 amino acids. Germline values: CDR1 MNHEY, CDR2 SMNVEV (reference sequence). The CDR3 DNA is TGTGCCAGCAGCCCCTACACCGGGGAGCTGTTTTTT. Amino acids: CASSPYTGELFF.

In this sample, this clonotype turned up a few times. The chain couples TRBV6-1 to TRBJ1-5; 9 bases map to TRBD1. With V trimmed by 0 bases and J by 7 bases, 4 bases remained unmatched. Germline V lookup: CDR1 MNHNS, CDR2 SASEGT. The CDR3 is 15 residues long. The CDR3 bases are TGTGCCAGCAGTGAAGCCGGACAGGGGCGGCAGCCCCAGCATTTT. It specifies CASSEAGQGRQPQHF.

The V gene is TRBV6-1, the J gene TRBJ2-1; 7 bases align to TRBD2. The V gene's germline CDR1 is MNHNS and CDR2 SASEGT. V lost 6 bases and J lost 0; bases outside the gene matches: 8. The CDR3 is 16 residues long. This chain's CDR3 is CASSTGTINSYNEQFF. The CDR3 DNA reads as TGTGCCAGCAGCACCGGGACTATAAACTCCTACAATGAGCAGTTCTTC.

The genes are TRBV29-1 and TRBJ2-1; 12 bases match TRBD2. Germline V gene data show CDR1 as SQVTM and CDR2 as ANQGSEA. The CDR3 runs 20 residues. J was trimmed by 0 bases and V by 3 bases; bases with no gene match: 15. CDR3 DNA: TGCAGCGTTGAGCAAAACGACGGGACTAGCGGGTTATACTCCTACAATGAGCAGTTCTTC. Residues: CSVEQNDGTSGLYSYNEQFF.

This clonotype was counted only a few times. The genes are TRBV3-1 and TRBJ2-7; 11 nucleotides align to TRBD1. Per the germline V gene, CDR1 is LGHDT and CDR2 is YNNKEL (reference sequence). V lost 4 bases and J lost 4; bases outside the gene matches: 6. The CDR3 sequence is 15 residues long. In nucleotides, the CDR3 is TGTGCCAGCAGCCGACCGGGACAGGGGGTTTACGAGCAGTACTTC. Its protein is CASSRPGQGVYEQYF.

The chain couples TRBV28 to TRBJ1-1, with 10 bases fitting TRBD1. Germline lookup yields CDR1 MDHEN and CDR2 SYDVKM. V trimming: 1 base; J trimming: 0 bases; junction bases outside the gene matches: 5. CDR3 size: 17 residues. The CDR3 DNA reads as TGTGCCAGCAGTTTATCGGGGACAGGGGCCATGAACACTGAAGCTTTCTTT. It yields the protein CASSLSGTGAMNTEAFF. Together with reference TRBV28 and TRBJ1-1, the CDR3 gives the full variable domain: DVKVTQSSRYLVKRTGEKVFLECVQDMDHENMFWYRQDPGLGLRLIYFSYDVKMKEKGDIPEGYSVSREKKERFSLILESASTNQTSMYLCASSLSGTGAMNTEAFFGQGTRLTVV.

V is TRBV2 and J is TRBJ1-2, with D possibly matching TRBD1 (6 bases). Per germline, CDR1 SNHLY and CDR2 FYNNEI. Deletions cut 9 bases from V and 3 bases from J, with 17 bases between. This CDR3 has 14 amino acids. The DNA of the CDR3 is TGTGCCAGTCAGGGAGGGGGAGAACACTATGGCTACACCTTC. Translation gives CASQGGGEHYGYTF.

V gene TRBV4-1 combines with J gene TRBJ1-1, with D perhaps TRBD1 (5 bases). Germline CDR1 MGHRA, CDR2 YSYEKL. The V gene lost 3 bases and the J gene lost 8 bases, with 13 bases spanning the gap. The CDR3 is 13 amino acids. The CDR3 loop is CASSQTGTSEAFF. The CDR3, as DNA: TGCGCCAGCAGCCAGACCGGGACCTCCGAAGCTTTCTTT.

Details on this clonotype: The missing conserved phenylalanine or tryptophan at the end of this CDR3 makes a read error likely. V usage is TRBV6-5 and J usage is TRBJ1-1; 7 bases map to TRBD1. Losses at the gene ends were 6 bases for V and 1 base for J; bases not matched to a gene: 2. Germline V gene data show CDR1 as MNHEY and CDR2 as SVGAGI. The length of the CDR3 is 13 residues. CDR3 bases: TGTGCCAGCAGCGGGACAGCGAACACTGAAGCTTTCCTT. Protein sequence: CASSGTANTEAFL.

The CDR3 sequence is CASSFGGVREAFF. CDR3 DNA: TGTGCCAGCAGTTTCGGTGGGGTCAGGGAAGCTTTCTTT. The chain is built from TRBV12-3 or TRBV12-4 and TRBJ1-1, with unresolved D. This CDR3 spans 13 amino acids. Trimming left V 3 bases short and J 8 bases short, with 13 bases between.

The CDR3 reads CASSQEQGLGEKLFF. CDR3 sequence (DNA): TGCGCCAGCAGCCAAGAACAGGGGTTAGGTGAAAAACTGTTTTTT. The V and J genes are TRBV4-1 and TRBJ1-4; 7 nucleotides match TRBD1. The CDR3 loop spans 15 amino acids. V lost 0 bases and J lost 7; bases outside the gene matches: 5. CDR1 and CDR2 from the germline V gene are MGHRA and YSYEKL.

The rearrangement links TRBV7-9 to TRBJ1-1; a weak D match, TRBD1 (5 bases). Germline loops: CDR1 SEHNR, CDR2 FQNEAQ (reference sequence). Trimming left V 0 bases short and J 1 base short, with 9 bases between. CDR3 length: 15 residues. This chain's CDR3 is CASSLAQGWNTEAFF. CDR3 coding DNA: TGTGCCAGCAGCTTAGCTCAGGGATGGAACACTGAAGCTTTCTTT.

The J gene is TRBJ2-1, the V gene TRBV10-1; TRBD1 matches 9 bases. The germline V gene has CDR1 WNHNN and CDR2 SYGVQD (reference sequence). V trimming: 6 bases; J trimming: 7 bases; junction bases outside the gene matches: 7. The CDR3 spans 14 residues. The chain's CDR3 is CASSDRGFYNEQFF. The CDR3 nucleotides read TGCGCCAGCAGCGACAGGGGGTTCTATAATGAGCAGTTCTTC.

The rearrangement links TRBV5-1 to TRBJ2-1; 7 bases match TRBD1. The CDR3 is 13 amino acids. Germline V gene sequence: CDR1 SGHRS, CDR2 YFSETQ. With V trimmed by 4 bases and J by 7 bases, 5 bases remained unmatched. The CDR3 reads CASSVTGENEQFF. CDR3 DNA sequence: TGCGCCAGCAGCGTTACAGGGGAGAATGAGCAGTTCTTC.